One sample yielded the 2 T cell receptor beta chains listed below, sequenced in a study of CD8+CD57+ T cells in acquired aplastic anemia. The TCR beta profiling, which covered VDJ combination and CDR3 sequence, was carried out using genomic DNA as the template. TCRdb analysed the reads with MiXCR anew, one entry per CDR3 protein. The sample yields fewer than 200,000 distinct CDR3 sequences, under 75% seen once. Sequenced material: sorted CD4+, CD8+, or CD8+CD57+ T cells (not recorded which) from PBMCs. These receptors were collected from a human donor in good health.

The CDR3 spells CASGGGYYEQYF. Written as DNA, the CDR3 is TGTGCCAGCGGGGGGGGGTACTACGAGCAGTACTTC. The V call is TRBV25-1, the J call TRBJ2-7, with TRBD2 matching 7 bases. Germline CDR1 MGHDK, CDR2 SYGVNS. V shed 8 bases, J shed 3 bases, and the junction held 4 bases outside the gene matches. The CDR3 loop spans 12 amino acids.

The V and J genes are TRBV2 and TRBJ2-7, with no clear D. The CDR3 runs 13 residues. Germline V gene lookup returns CDR1 SNHLY and CDR2 FYNNEI. V was trimmed by 6 bases and J by 0 bases, leaving 9 bases between them. The CDR3 sequence: CASRTGGSYEQYF. CDR3 DNA: TGTGCCAGCAGGACGGGCGGCTCCTACGAGCAGTACTTC.